This TCR beta chain was recorded in a study of T cell clusters in autoimmune cytopenias. Study results and caveats: TRB repertoire shifts in secondary cytopenia and chronic lymphocytic leukemia mostly reflected lymphoma, not autoimmunity. The T cell clusters came from computational analysis alone and lack functional validation. Exclusive TRB clusters were approximately 2.9-fold more numerous in healthy donors than in active autoimmune hepatitis. Primary autoimmune cytopenia patients seemingly lacked the physiological T cell clusters found in healthy donors.

Approximately 36,000 genome equivalents of blood DNA were amplified for TRB. Judged by frequency, this clonotype is medium-sized. Its matching antigen is unknown. This CDR3 is 13 amino acids long. The germline CDR1 and CDR2 sequences are LNHDA and SQIVND (reference sequence). One tube held mixed TRB-A and TRB-B primer pools for touch-down PCR. Reanalyzing the multiplex PCR reads, TCRdb keeps one entry per CDR3 protein, without DNA. The listing contains about 2,700 distinct CDR3 sequences. V and J are TRBV19 and TRBJ2-7; TCRdb designates TRBD1, a call that cannot be tested without DNA. This TCR was sampled from a human donor with an autoimmune cytopenia, with autoimmune hepatitis or in good health (not recorded which). Sequenced sample: peripheral blood. CDR3 in amino acids: CASSIAGQDEQYF. Full variable domain (outside the CDR3, taken from reference TRBV19 and TRBJ2-7): DGGITQSPKYLFRKEGQNVTLSCEQNLNHDAMYWYRQDPGQGLRLIYYSQIVNDFQKGDIAEGYSVSREKKESFPLTVTSAQKNPTAFYLCASSIAGQDEQYFGPGTRLTVT.